The 25 T cell receptor beta chains reported below all come from one sample, sequenced in a study of T cell responses to AZD1222 COVID-19 vaccine. Profiled with immunoSEQ multiplex PCR; TCRdb holds only in-frame clones, not every one. The sample lists 120,000 to 150,000 clones; approximately 94% were seen once. Sequenced material: peripheral blood, taken on day 0 of AZD1222 vaccination. The receptor set was obtained from an adult in good health.

The chain uses TRBV2 and TRBJ2-7, with D possibly being TRBD2 (5 bases). This CDR3 spans 13 amino acids. V was shortened by 8 bases and J by 4 bases, with 15 bases between the two germline ends. CDR1 SNHLY and CDR2 FYNNEI come from the germline V gene. CDR3 in amino acids: CASLSEAGYEQYF. The CDR3 DNA reads as TGTGCCAGCCTCTCGGAGGCCGGGTACGAGCAGTACTTC.

The chain has TRBV7-9 and TRBJ1-1; 7 bases line up with TRBD1. The junction had 7 bases not matched to a gene; V was cut back by 5 bases and J by 1 base. The CDR3 consists of 15 residues. The germline V gene has CDR1 SEHNR and CDR2 FQNEAQ (reference sequence). The CDR3: CASSPTDRQNTEAFF. The DNA for the CDR3 is TGTGCCAGCAGCCCCACGGACAGGCAGAACACTGAAGCTTTCTTT. Filled out from reference TRBV7-9 and TRBJ1-1, the complete variable domain reads DTGVSQNPRHKITKRGQNVTFRCDPISEHNRLYWYRQTLGQGPEFLTYFQNEAQLEKSRLLSDRFSAERPKGSFSTLEIQRTEQGDSAMYLCASSPTDRQNTEAFFGQGTRLTVV.

This clone was seen just once. The chain combines TRBV9 with TRBJ1-2, with unresolved D. The ends were cut back, 3 bases at V and 5 bases at J, with 14 bases in the middle. The CDR3 contains 14 residues. Germline-derived CDR1 and CDR2 are SGDLS and YYNGEE. The CDR3 DNA reads as TGTGCCAGCAGCGCAGAACAGCTAGGGTATGGCTACACCTTC. This encodes CASSAEQLGYGYTF.

The V call is TRBV18, the J call TRBJ1-5; D is undetermined. V lost 3 bases to trimming and J lost 9 bases, with 12 bases between them. This CDR3 spans 13 amino acids. Germline assignment: CDR1 KGHSH and CDR2 LQKENI. CDR3 nucleotide sequence: TGTGCCAGCTCACCCCAGGATTGGGGGCCCCAGCATTTT. The encoded protein is CASSPQDWGPQHF.

The chain joins TRBV7-2 to TRBJ2-1; possibly TRBD2 for D (6 bases). This CDR3 contains 17 residues. The germline CDR1 and CDR2 sequences are SGHTA and FQGNSA. V was cut by 7 bases and J by 3 bases, with 22 bases left in between. CDR3 sequence (DNA): TGTGCCAGCAACCGTGGTCGTTCGGGGGAACACTACAATGAGCAGTTCTTC. Translated, it gives CASNRGRSGEHYNEQFF.

The chain uses TRBV30 and TRBJ2-7, with D possibly matching TRBD1 (5 bases). The V and J ends lost 2 bases and 5 bases respectively, with 10 bases between them. The CDR3 length is 12 residues. From germline, CDR1 is GTSNPN and CDR2 SVGIG (reference sequence). CDR3 DNA sequence: TGTGCCTGGAGTATAGGACACCACGAGCAGTACTTC. Encoded protein: CAWSIGHHEQYF.

This chain uses TRBV7-9 with TRBJ2-4; 8 positions agree with TRBD1. J gave up 0 bases and V 6 bases, and 13 bases lay outside the gene matches. CDR1 is SEHNR, CDR2 FQNEAQ, per germline (reference sequence). CDR3 length: 18 amino acids. The CDR3 DNA reads TGTGCCAGCAGTCCAAGCTGGACAGGGAGACTAGCCAAAAACATTCAGTACTTC. It encodes CASSPSWTGRLAKNIQYF.

A note on this clone: This same CDR3 is encoded by further DNA sequences in the sample. The chain has TRBV18 and TRBJ1-1; 8 nucleotides align to TRBD1. The junction had 4 bases not matched to a gene; V was cut back by 6 bases and J by 4 bases. Germline assignment: CDR1 KGHSH and CDR2 LQKENI. The length of the CDR3 is 13 residues. The CDR3 sequence: CASSPTGGTEAFF. CDR3 coding DNA: TGTGCCAGCTCTCCCACAGGGGGCACTGAAGCTTTCTTT.

V and J are TRBV27 and TRBJ2-1, with D perhaps matching TRBD1 (6 bases). Germline CDR1 is MNHEY and CDR2 is SMNVEV (reference sequence). V lost 1 base and J 9 bases, leaving 19 bases between the germline ends. The CDR3 is 16 residues long. The CDR3 DNA reads as TGTGCCAGCAGTTTATATGTACAGGGTTCCAAACTTGAGCAGTTCTTC. It translates to CASSLYVQGSKLEQFF.

Here the CDR3 reads CASSVGSPSSGNTIYF. The DNA for the CDR3 is TGTGCCAGCAGCGTAGGGTCCCCGAGCTCTGGAAACACCATATATTTT. The chain carries TRBV9 and TRBJ1-3; D is ambiguous. There are 16 residues in the CDR3. V lost 0 bases and J lost 0, with 10 bases in between. Germline V gene sequence: CDR1 SGDLS, CDR2 YYNGEE.

The CDR3 DNA sequence: TGTGCCAGCAGCTCCGGAAACCGTAACACTGAAGCTTTCTTT. Encoded protein: CASSSGNRNTEAFF. The rearrangement joins TRBV7-8 to TRBJ1-1; D call uncertain. Germline CDR1 SGHVS, CDR2 FQNEAQ. The CDR3 extends over 14 amino acids. The V gene lost 4 bases and the J gene lost 2 bases, with 11 bases spanning the gap.

The chain uses TRBV6-5 and TRBJ2-2; D perhaps matches TRBD2 (6 bases). The CDR3 is 15 residues long. V lost 6 bases, J lost 0 bases, and 11 bases lay in between. CDR1 is MNHEY, CDR2 SVGAGI, per germline. Here the CDR3 DNA reads TGTGCCAGCAGCCCCGGGACTCCGAACACCGGGGAGCTGTTTTTT. It is translated as CASSPGTPNTGELFF.

The V gene is TRBV14, the J gene TRBJ1-6, with no clear D. Deletions cut 0 bases from V and 7 bases from J, with 7 bases between. The CDR3 runs 14 residues. Germline CDR1 reads SGHDN; CDR2 reads FVKESK. In nucleotides, the CDR3 is TGTGCCAGCAGCCAAGAGTACGCCAATTCACCCCTCCACTTT. Protein product: CASSQEYANSPLHF.

V and J are TRBV27 and TRBJ1-1, with 9 positions matching TRBD1. V shed 5 bases and J 4 bases; nucleotides not matched to a gene: 5. Germline V gene data show CDR1 as MNHEY and CDR2 as SMNVEV (reference sequence). CDR3 length: 14 residues. The CDR3 bases are TGTGCCAGCAGTCTACAGGGGGCAGGCACTGAAGCTTTCTTT. Amino acid sequence: CASSLQGAGTEAFF.

The V gene is TRBV19, the J gene TRBJ1-4, with TRBD1 identical over 7 bases. J lost 8 bases, V lost 6 bases, and 15 bases had no gene match. CDR1 is LNHDA, CDR2 SQIVND, per germline (reference sequence). The CDR3 totals 16 residues. The CDR3 reads CASRTGGDRESEKLFF. The CDR3, as DNA: TGTGCCAGTAGGACAGGAGGCGACAGGGAGTCCGAAAAACTGTTTTTT.

The chain uses TRBV27 and TRBJ1-2, with 7 positions matching TRBD1. Germline V gene lookup returns CDR1 MNHEY and CDR2 SMNVEV (reference sequence). Trimming took 2 bases from V and 5 from J; bases not matched to a gene: 2. The CDR3 is 13 amino acids. CDR3 coding DNA: TGTGCCAGCAGTTTAGGGACAGAATATGGCTACACCTTC. Translation: CASSLGTEYGYTF.

V usage is TRBV21-1 and J usage is TRBJ2-7; TRBD1 was called by the table and not checked on the DNA. TRBV21-1 is recorded as a pseudogene. CDR3 length: 14 amino acids. The CDR3 protein is CASSAGQNSYEQYF. The CDR3 DNA reads TGTGCCAGCAGCGCAGGACAGAACTCCTACGAGCAGTACTTC.

The V call is TRBV11-2, the J call TRBJ2-7; D remains ambiguous. Per germline, CDR1 SGHAT and CDR2 FQNNGV. The CDR3 is made up of 14 amino acids. V dropped 1 base and J dropped 9 bases, with 16 bases sitting between them. The CDR3 here is CASSLGLRSSPQYF. The CDR3 DNA sequence: TGTGCCAGCAGCTTAGGTTTAAGGTCTTCCCCGCAGTACTTC.

This clone was detected a few times. The chain carries TRBV6-4 and TRBJ2-7; a possible D gene is TRBD2 (5 bases). Germline CDR1 MRHNA, CDR2 SNTAGT. CDR3 length: 15 residues. The V gene lost 6 bases and the J gene lost 3 bases, with 18 bases spanning the gap. The DNA of the CDR3 is TGTGCCAGCAGACCGGGGATAGTGATTCTCTACGAGCAGTACTTC. It yields the protein CASRPGIVILYEQYF.

The chain has TRBV3-1 (or the pseudogene TRBV3-2) and TRBJ2-7; D uncertain. Germline values: CDR1 LGHDT, CDR2 YNNKEL (reference sequence). V was cut by 1 base and J by 1 base, with 11 bases left in between. The CDR3 is made up of 15 amino acids. The CDR3 DNA reads TGTGCCAGCAGCCAAGGGAGCATTGGTTCCTACGAGCAGTACTTC. Translating it yields CASSQGSIGSYEQYF.

V usage is TRBV7-3 and J usage is TRBJ2-7; 11 bases align to TRBD1. This CDR3 has 15 residues. The germline CDR1 and CDR2 sequences are SGHTA and FQGTGA. Trimming cost V 5 bases and J 0 bases; bases outside gene matches: 3. CDR3 DNA: TGTGCCAGCAGCCCGGGACAGGGGGGCTCCTACGAGCAGTACTTC. Translated: CASSPGQGGSYEQYF.

V gene TRBV29-1 combines with J gene TRBJ2-1; D gene unclear. The CDR3 is made up of 13 amino acids. Germline V lookup: CDR1 SQVTM, CDR2 ANQGSEA. The germline V and J ends were trimmed by 5 bases and 1 base, with 9 bases remaining between them. The CDR3, as DNA: TGCAGCGTTTTAGGGAAGTCCTACAATGAGCAGTTCTTC. This codes for CSVLGKSYNEQFF.

The chain has TRBV5-4 and TRBJ1-2, with D possibly matching TRBD1 (5 bases). CDR1 is SGHNT and CDR2 is YYREEE in the germline V gene (reference sequence). This CDR3 contains 13 residues. Trimming left V 4 bases short and J 4 bases short, with 11 bases between. Here the CDR3 reads CASSGGLVYGYTF. Written as DNA, the CDR3 is TGTGCCAGCAGCGGGGGATTGGTCTATGGCTACACCTTC.

The gene calls are TRBV7-2 and TRBJ2-5, with D possibly matching TRBD2 (7 bases). The CDR3 sequence is 15 residues long. Trimming shortened V by 5 bases and J by 0 bases, and 13 bases separated the two germline ends. CDR1 SGHTA and CDR2 FQGNSA come from the germline V gene. CDR3 protein: CASSRGASDQETQYF. CDR3 DNA: TGTGCCAGCAGCCGGGGGGCTAGCGACCAAGAGACCCAGTACTTC.

This rearrangement joins TRBV29-1 to TRBJ1-2, with D uncertain. The germline V gene encodes CDR1 SQVTM and CDR2 ANQGSEA. The CDR3 runs 13 residues. The ends were cut back, 3 bases at V and 5 bases at J, with 13 bases in the middle. The CDR3 spells CSVDLGHLYGYTF. The CDR3 nucleotides read TGCAGCGTTGATTTAGGCCACTTATATGGCTACACCTTC.